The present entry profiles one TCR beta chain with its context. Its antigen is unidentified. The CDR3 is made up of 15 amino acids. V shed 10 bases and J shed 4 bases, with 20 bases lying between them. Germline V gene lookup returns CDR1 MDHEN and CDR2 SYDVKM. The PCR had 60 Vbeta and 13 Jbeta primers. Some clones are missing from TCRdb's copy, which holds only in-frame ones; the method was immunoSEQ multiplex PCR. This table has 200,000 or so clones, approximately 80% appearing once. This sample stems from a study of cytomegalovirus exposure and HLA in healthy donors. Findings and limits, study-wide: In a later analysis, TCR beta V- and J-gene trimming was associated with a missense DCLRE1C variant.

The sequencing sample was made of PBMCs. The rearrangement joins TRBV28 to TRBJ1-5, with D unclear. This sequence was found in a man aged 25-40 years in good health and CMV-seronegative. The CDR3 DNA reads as TGTGCCATCACACAGTGGACGGGGATTAATCAGCCCCAGCATTTT. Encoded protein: CAITQWTGINQPQHF.